This T cell receptor beta chain was found in a study of blood T cells in healthy people across ages. General observations from the study: Observed TCR beta diversity per million T cells went down as age went up. This fall followed a roughly linear course with age.

Alongside a J-beta primer mix, a sample-barcoded 5' primer served in a second PCR lasting about 7 to 12 cycles. TCRdb analysed the 5' RACE reads with MiXCR anew, one entry per CDR3 protein. The sample contains fewer than 650,000 distinct CDR3 sequences, about 29% of which appear only once. After removal of 7 bases from V and 8 bases from J, the junction contained 13 bases not matched to a gene. This CDR3 is 14 amino acids long. Germline loops: CDR1 SQVTM, CDR2 ANQGSEA. This clonotype was found a few times. Its antigen remains unknown. The sample was also linked to a second study, of T cells of mothers and their children.

What was sequenced was blood. The chain carries TRBV29-1 and TRBJ2-1, with 8 nucleotides matching TRBD1. The TCR was taken from a boy younger than 10 in good health. The CDR3 DNA sequence: TGCAGCGCGACCGGGACAGGCCTCGGCGATGAGCAGTTCTTC. This encodes CSATGTGLGDEQFF.